One sample yielded the 27 T cell receptor beta chains listed below, sequenced in a study of Ad26.COV2.S vaccination and SARS-CoV-2 variants. The data were produced by immunoSEQ multiplex PCR, yet TCRdb's version contains in-frame clones alone and is incomplete. In the table there are about 350,000 clones, under 95% of which are singletons. Specimen: peripheral blood, collected after recovery from COVID-19. All receptors derive from a human donor who had recovered from COVID-19.

V is TRBV19 and J is TRBJ1-1, with D perhaps TRBD1 (5 bases). V was trimmed by 5 bases and J by 5 bases, leaving 18 bases between them. This CDR3 spans 15 amino acids. Germline CDR1 and CDR2: LNHDA and SQIVND (reference sequence). The CDR3 reads CASSSRSSQGTEAFF. The CDR3 DNA is TGTGCCAGTAGTTCCCGTTCCTCCCAGGGAACTGAAGCTTTCTTT.

V is TRBV11-2 and J is TRBJ2-7, with TRBD2 matching over 7 bases. The CDR3 loop spans 14 amino acids. J gave up 6 bases and V 5 bases, and 10 bases lay outside the gene matches. CDR1 is SGHAT and CDR2 is FQNNGV in the germline V gene. As DNA, the CDR3 is TGTGCCAGCAGCCCGATAAGCGGGGATCGCGAGCAGTACTTC. Translation: CASSPISGDREQYF. The full variable domain, with the rest looked up from reference TRBV11-2 and TRBJ2-7, is EAGVAQSPRYKIIEKRQSVAFWCNPISGHATLYWYQQILGQGPKLLIQFQNNGVVDDSQLPKDRFSAERLKGVDSTLKIQPAKLEDSAVYLCASSPISGDREQYFGPGTRLTVT.

The rearrangement joins TRBV11-1 to TRBJ2-7; D is undetermined. The length of the CDR3 is 12 residues. In germline, CDR1 is SGHAT, CDR2 FQDESV (reference sequence). Trimming cost V 1 base and J 3 bases, with 4 bases left between them. The CDR3 DNA reads as TGTGCCAGCAGCTTAGTTTTCTACGAGCAGTACTTC. Residues: CASSLVFYEQYF.

CDR3 DNA sequence: TGTGCCAGCAGTTTTGGCAGGGAAGAGACCCAGTACTTC. As protein: CASSFGREETQYF. V usage is TRBV27 and J usage is TRBJ2-5; possibly TRBD1 for D (5 bases). V lost 3 bases and J lost 3, with 8 bases in between. The CDR3 is 13 residues long. Germline V CDR1 and CDR2: MNHEY, SMNVEV (reference sequence).

The J gene is TRBJ1-6, the V gene TRBV3-1 (or the pseudogene TRBV3-2); D is unresolved. The CDR3 sequence is 15 residues long. Looked up from germline, CDR1 is LGHDT and CDR2 is YNNKEL (reference sequence). V shed 1 base and J shed 10 bases, with 14 bases lying between them. CDR3 sequence reads: CASSQGSGQGSPLHF. In nucleotides, the CDR3 is TGTGCCAGCAGCCAAGGGAGTGGGCAAGGATCACCCCTCCACTTT.

This chain links TRBV7-9 with TRBJ2-1; D may match TRBD1 or TRBD2 (6 bases each). The CDR3 has 15 residues. Per germline, CDR1 SEHNR and CDR2 FQNEAQ (reference sequence). CDR3 region: CARGVVGGANNEQFF. In DNA form, the CDR3 reads TGTGCAAGGGGGGTTGTCGGGGGTGCTAACAATGAGCAGTTCTTC.

The rearrangement joins TRBV9 to TRBJ2-5; 7 bases match TRBD2. The ends lost 3 bases at V and 4 bases at J; junction bases unmatched: 12. From germline, CDR1 is SGDLS and CDR2 YYNGEE. CDR3 length: 16 amino acids. DNA for the CDR3: TGTGCCAGCAGCGGGGAGGGAGGTCGAGGTCGAGAGACCCAGTACTTC. Translated: CASSGEGGRGRETQYF.

This chain connects TRBV6-5 to TRBJ2-1; 7 bases align to TRBD1. The J segment lost 2 bases and the V segment lost 4 bases, leaving 2 bases of the junction unmatched. Germline V gene data show CDR1 as MNHEY and CDR2 as SVGAGI. The CDR3 totals 14 residues. CDR3 DNA sequence: TGTGCCAGCAGTTTTGGGACAGCCTACAATGAGCAGTTCTTC. This translates into CASSFGTAYNEQFF.

V is TRBV6-2 or TRBV6-3 and J is TRBJ1-2, with D perhaps TRBD1 (5 bases). This CDR3 spans 13 amino acids. V lost 5 bases, J lost 7 bases, and 14 bases lay in between. Germline V gives CDR1 MNHEY, CDR2 SVGEGT. The CDR3 sequence is CASSPGRAGGYTF. DNA for the CDR3: TGTGCCAGCAGTCCCGGCAGGGCTGGTGGCTACACCTTC.

V is TRBV9 and J is TRBJ2-2; a weak D match, TRBD2 (6 bases). Trimming left V 7 bases short and J 4 bases short, with 11 bases between. This CDR3 contains 13 residues. Germline CDR1 SGDLS, CDR2 YYNGEE. DNA for the CDR3: TGTGCCAGCCGGAGGGTTAGCACCGGGGAGCTGTTTTTT. Translating gives CASRRVSTGELFF.

The DNA for the CDR3 is TGTGCCATCAGTGAGGGTGGCGGGACAGCGAGATCTCAGCCCCAGCATTTT. This codes for CAISEGGGTARSQPQHF. The chain has TRBV10-3 and TRBJ1-5; 7 positions match TRBD1. Germline lookup yields CDR1 ENHRY and CDR2 SYGVKD. V was pared by 2 bases and J by 6 bases, with 13 bases of the junction left unmatched. The CDR3 has 17 residues.

This chain links TRBV7-9 with TRBJ1-1; D not resolved. From germline, CDR1 is SEHNR and CDR2 FQNEAQ (reference sequence). The germline V and J ends were trimmed by 1 base and 0 bases, with 6 bases remaining between them. The CDR3 runs to 14 residues. CDR3 coding DNA: TGTGCCAGCAGCTTAGTAGCGCTGAACACTGAAGCTTTCTTT. Protein product: CASSLVALNTEAFF.

This CDR3 reads CASSVADRANTGELFF. DNA for the CDR3: TGTGCCAGCAGCGTAGCGGACAGGGCGAACACCGGGGAGCTGTTTTTT. The chain carries TRBV9 and TRBJ2-2; 8 bases fit TRBD1. Germline CDR1 is SGDLS and CDR2 is YYNGEE. J was trimmed by 0 bases and V by 0 bases; bases with no gene match: 1. The CDR3 runs to 16 residues. The full variable domain, in which reference TRBV9 and TRBJ2-2 provide the parts outside the CDR3, is DSGVTQTPKHLITATGQRVTLRCSPRSGDLSVYWYQQSLDQGLQFLIQYYNGEERAKGNILERFSAQQFPDLHSELNLSSLELGDSALYFCASSVADRANTGELFFGEGSRLTVL.

This chain joins TRBV29-1 and TRBJ2-3, with D uncertain. Germline CDR1 is SQVTM and CDR2 is ANQGSEA. This CDR3 comprises 12 residues. Trimming removed 1 base at V and 5 bases at J, with 7 bases between. CDR3 amino acids: CSVEVGRDTQYF. CDR3 sequence (DNA): TGCAGCGTTGAAGTTGGACGAGATACGCAGTATTTT.

The chain combines TRBV11-2 with TRBJ2-7; D possibly corresponds to TRBD1 (5 bases). The CDR3 length is 12 residues. V shed 5 bases and J shed 3 bases, with 8 bases lying between them. Germline V gene sequence: CDR1 SGHAT, CDR2 FQNNGV. The CDR3 DNA reads as TGTGCCAGCAGCAACCAGGGCTACGAGCAGTACTTC. Translating it yields CASSNQGYEQYF.

This rearrangement joins TRBV4-3 to TRBJ1-5; D unresolved. The V gene's germline CDR1 is LGHNA and CDR2 YSLEER. V was clipped by 3 bases and J by 7 bases, with 10 bases between them. CDR3 length: 13 amino acids. The DNA for the CDR3 is TGCGCCAGCAGCCAGCTGTTGAGGCAGCCCCAGCATTTT. Translated: CASSQLLRQPQHF.

V usage is TRBV11-3 and J usage is TRBJ2-2, with a possible D match to TRBD2 (6 bases). V lost 0 bases and J 0 bases, leaving 20 bases between the germline ends. Germline V lookup: CDR1 SGHNT, CDR2 YENEEA. The CDR3 loop spans 20 amino acids. The CDR3 loop is CASSLESRVGLATNTGELFF. Written as DNA, the CDR3 is TGTGCCAGCAGCTTAGAATCTCGGGTTGGGCTAGCGACGAACACCGGGGAGCTGTTTTTT. The entire variable domain, with the rest obtained from reference TRBV11-3 and TRBJ2-2, is as follows: EAGVVQSPRYKIIEKKQPVAFWCNPISGHNTLYWYLQNLGQGPELLIRYENEEAVDDSQLPKDRFSAERLKGVDSTLKIQPAELGDSAVYLCASSLESRVGLATNTGELFFGEGSRLTVL.

This sequence joins TRBV2 and TRBJ1-6; a possible D gene is TRBD1 (5 bases). The germline V gene has CDR1 SNHLY and CDR2 FYNNEI. V dropped 2 bases and J dropped 7 bases, with 12 bases sitting between them. CDR3 length: 15 residues. The CDR3 spells CASSERGVGNSPLHF. The CDR3 coding sequence is TGTGCCAGCAGTGAACGGGGGGTGGGGAATTCACCCCTCCACTTT.

This chain connects TRBV6-6 to TRBJ2-7; 8 bases agree with TRBD2. The germline V gene encodes CDR1 MNHNY and CDR2 SVGAGI (reference sequence). V shed 11 bases and J 1 base; nucleotides not matched to a gene: 7. The CDR3 loop spans 13 amino acids. The chain's CDR3 is CAGRLAPSYEQYF. Written as DNA, the CDR3 is TGTGCCGGGAGACTAGCGCCGTCCTACGAGCAGTACTTC.

CDR3 nucleotides: TGTGCCAGCTCAGAACAGGGGGAAGCTTTCTTT. Residues: CASSEQGEAFF. The J gene is TRBJ1-1, the V gene TRBV18; 7 bases map to TRBD1. Per germline, CDR1 KGHSH and CDR2 LQKENI. There are 11 residues in the CDR3. V was clipped by 5 bases and J by 8 bases; unmatched bases: 2.

The chain couples TRBV29-1 to TRBJ2-7; the D is unclear. The length of the CDR3 is 13 residues. CDR1 and CDR2 from the germline V gene are SQVTM and ANQGSEA. V gave up 0 bases and J gave up 2 bases, with 8 bases separating them. The CDR3 loop is CSVEEAVTYEQYF. The CDR3 DNA sequence: TGCAGCGTTGAAGAGGCAGTCACCTACGAGCAGTACTTC.

The chain recombines TRBV19 with TRBJ2-2; 8 nucleotides agree with TRBD2. Trimming cost V 5 bases and J 6 bases; bases outside gene matches: 8. In germline, CDR1 is LNHDA, CDR2 SQIVND (reference sequence). CDR3 length equals 15 residues. The CDR3: CASSLMRGVAGELFF. The CDR3 region has the DNA TGTGCCAGTAGTCTGATGCGGGGGGTGGCCGGGGAGCTGTTTTTT.

The V gene is TRBV12-3 or TRBV12-4, the J gene TRBJ1-2, with no clear D. The CDR3 extends over 12 amino acids. V dropped 7 bases and J dropped 3 bases, with 9 bases sitting between them. CDR3 sequence: CASTLGYYGYTF. The CDR3 DNA follows: TGTGCCAGCACCTTGGGGTACTATGGCTACACCTTC.

V and J are TRBV5-1 and TRBJ2-3, with 7 bases fitting TRBD1. Losses at the gene ends were 4 bases for V and 0 bases for J; bases not matched to a gene: 5. The CDR3 spans 15 residues. Per the germline V gene, CDR1 is SGHRS and CDR2 is YFSETQ. The CDR3 loop is CASSQTGDSTDTQYF. CDR3 bases: TGCGCCAGCAGCCAAACAGGGGACAGCACAGATACGCAGTATTTT.

The rearrangement uses TRBV5-1 and TRBJ2-4; D perhaps matches TRBD1 (5 bases). Per germline, CDR1 SGHRS and CDR2 YFSETQ. The V end was cut by 0 bases, the J end by 2 bases, with 9 bases between. The CDR3 consists of 15 residues. In DNA, the CDR3 is TGCGCCAGCAGCTTGGAAAGGGGTTCCAAAAACATTCAGTACTTC. Translation: CASSLERGSKNIQYF.

This clone came up once. The gene calls are TRBV9 and TRBJ2-3; D unclear. Germline V lookup: CDR1 SGDLS, CDR2 YYNGEE. V lost 4 bases and J lost 1, with 13 bases in between. The CDR3 loop spans 15 amino acids. The DNA of the CDR3 is TGTGCCAGCAGCCGTGGTGGTCTTCGCACAGATACGCAGTATTTT. Encoded protein: CASSRGGLRTDTQYF. Full variable domain (missing parts from reference TRBV9 and TRBJ2-3): DSGVTQTPKHLITATGQRVTLRCSPRSGDLSVYWYQQSLDQGLQFLIQYYNGEERAKGNILERFSAQQFPDLHSELNLSSLELGDSALYFCASSRGGLRTDTQYFGPGTRLTVL.

The chain employs TRBV4-1 and TRBJ1-4; D is ambiguous. V shed 1 base and J shed 6 bases, with 15 bases lying between them. This CDR3 comprises 16 residues. Per the germline V gene, CDR1 is MGHRA and CDR2 is YSYEKL. In DNA, the CDR3 is TGCGCCAGCAGCCAAGTTGCAGGTGTAGGAGATGAAAAACTGTTTTTT. It yields the protein CASSQVAGVGDEKLFF.